This T cell receptor beta chain was sequenced for a study of response to subunit inactivated influenza vaccine. The CDR3 runs to 15 residues. Germline CDR1 DFQATT, CDR2 SNEGSKA (reference sequence). V was cut by 1 base and J by 4 bases, with 16 bases left in between. This clonotype qualifies as medium-sized. No antigen is known for it. Each CDR3 protein gets one entry after TCRdb re-called the RT-PCR reads with MiXCR. The table includes around 710,000 distinct CDR3 sequences, about 14% detected once. Study-wide results and caveats: Few new T cells, the authors suggested, are recruited by each seasonal influenza vaccination.

The clonotype was recovered from a man aged 45-65 years who received an inactivated influenza vaccine. This sequence joins TRBV20-1 and TRBJ1-1, with a possible D match to TRBD1 (6 bases). Here the sequenced sample was PBMCs from blood, taken approximately 15 days before vaccination. CDR3 region: CSARATEGVGTEAFF. DNA of the CDR3: TGCAGTGCTAGAGCGACTGAGGGGGTAGGCACTGAAGCTTTCTTT.